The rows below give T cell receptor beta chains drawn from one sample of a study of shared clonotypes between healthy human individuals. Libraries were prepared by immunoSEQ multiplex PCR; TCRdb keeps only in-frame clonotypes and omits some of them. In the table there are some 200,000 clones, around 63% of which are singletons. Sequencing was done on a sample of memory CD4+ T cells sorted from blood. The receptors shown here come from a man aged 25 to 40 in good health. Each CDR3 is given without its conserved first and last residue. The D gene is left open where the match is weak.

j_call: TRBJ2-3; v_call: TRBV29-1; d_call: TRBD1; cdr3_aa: SVATGGVGDTQY
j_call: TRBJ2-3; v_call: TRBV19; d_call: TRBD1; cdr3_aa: ASSMDRVGTDTQY
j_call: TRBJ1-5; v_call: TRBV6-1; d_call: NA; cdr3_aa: ASSTYQDGPQH
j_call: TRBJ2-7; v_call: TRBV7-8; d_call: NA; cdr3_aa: ASSPIRGPQTYEQY
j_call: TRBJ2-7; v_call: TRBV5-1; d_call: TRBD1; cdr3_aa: ASSLQGAYEQY
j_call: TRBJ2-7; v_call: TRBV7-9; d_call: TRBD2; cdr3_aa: ASSALAGGSYEQY
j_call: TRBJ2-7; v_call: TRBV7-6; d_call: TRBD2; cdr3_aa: ASSPIMAGVSYEQY
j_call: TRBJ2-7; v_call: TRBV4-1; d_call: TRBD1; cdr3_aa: ASSHPGQRFEQY
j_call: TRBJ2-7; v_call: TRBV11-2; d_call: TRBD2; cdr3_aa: ASSPEVMERGTYEQY
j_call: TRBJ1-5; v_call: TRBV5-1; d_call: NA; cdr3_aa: ASSLASTDQPQH
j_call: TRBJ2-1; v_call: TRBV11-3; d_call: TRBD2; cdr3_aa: ASSLGGTSSYNEQF
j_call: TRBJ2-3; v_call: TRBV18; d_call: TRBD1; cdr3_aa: ASSPPGQGSDTQY
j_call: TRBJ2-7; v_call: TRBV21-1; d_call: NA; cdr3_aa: ASSKDRSGRFYEQY
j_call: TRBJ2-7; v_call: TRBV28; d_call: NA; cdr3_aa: ASSFSDRRGEQY
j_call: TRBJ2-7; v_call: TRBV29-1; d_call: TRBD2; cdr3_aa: SGASGSQEQY
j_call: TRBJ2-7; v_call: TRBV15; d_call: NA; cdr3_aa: ATSPRLRREQY
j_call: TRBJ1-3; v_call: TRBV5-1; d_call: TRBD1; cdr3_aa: ASSSGGSGNTIY
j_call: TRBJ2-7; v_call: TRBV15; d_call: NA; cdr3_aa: ATSRDLGVYEQY
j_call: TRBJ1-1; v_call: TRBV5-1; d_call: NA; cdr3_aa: ASSLDRPGYSEAF
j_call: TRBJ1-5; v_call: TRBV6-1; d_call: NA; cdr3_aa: ASSQRGGNQPQH
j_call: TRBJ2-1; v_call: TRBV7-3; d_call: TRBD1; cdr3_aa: ASSLSGTGYNEQF
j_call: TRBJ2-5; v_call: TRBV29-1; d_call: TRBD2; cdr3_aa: SVVGTPGLAGVLEETQY
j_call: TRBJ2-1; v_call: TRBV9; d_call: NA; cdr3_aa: ASSGHRKPYNEQF
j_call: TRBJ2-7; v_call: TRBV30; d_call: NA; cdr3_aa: AAEWHHEQY
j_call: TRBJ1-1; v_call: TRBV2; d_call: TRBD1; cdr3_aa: ASRDRGLDTEAF
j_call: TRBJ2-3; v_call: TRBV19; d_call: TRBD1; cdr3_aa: ASNRGRSTDTQY
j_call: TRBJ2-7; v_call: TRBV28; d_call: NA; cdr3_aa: ASSGGRAVNEQY
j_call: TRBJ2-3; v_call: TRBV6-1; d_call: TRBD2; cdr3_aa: ASIEASGHTDTQY
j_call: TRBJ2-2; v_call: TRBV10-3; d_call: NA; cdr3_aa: AITDRTDGELF
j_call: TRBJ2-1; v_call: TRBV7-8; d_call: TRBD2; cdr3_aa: ASSTGLAGSFHEQF
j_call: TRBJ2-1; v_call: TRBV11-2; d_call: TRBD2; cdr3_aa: ASSYPGRFNEQF
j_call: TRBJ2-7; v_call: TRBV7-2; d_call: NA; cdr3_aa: ASRRLRGRSSYEQY
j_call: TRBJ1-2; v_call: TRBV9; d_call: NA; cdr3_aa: ASSRIPGDYGYT
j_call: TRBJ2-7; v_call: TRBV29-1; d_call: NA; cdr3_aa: SAGHGSYEQY
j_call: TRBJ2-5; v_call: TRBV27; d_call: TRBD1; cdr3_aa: ASSLLGGGETQY
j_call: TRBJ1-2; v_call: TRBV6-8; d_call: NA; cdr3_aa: ASRLSQGLIYGYT
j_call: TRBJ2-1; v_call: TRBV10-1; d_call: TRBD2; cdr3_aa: ASSGPGGLLNEQF
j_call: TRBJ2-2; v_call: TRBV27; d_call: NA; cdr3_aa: ASSPAGAGTGELF
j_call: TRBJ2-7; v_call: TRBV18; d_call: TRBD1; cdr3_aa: ASSPPGQGYEQY
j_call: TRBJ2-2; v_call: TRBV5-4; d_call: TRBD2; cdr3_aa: ASRGGLAGVHGELF
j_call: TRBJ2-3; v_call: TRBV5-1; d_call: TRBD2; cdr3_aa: ASSLSPGGTDTQY
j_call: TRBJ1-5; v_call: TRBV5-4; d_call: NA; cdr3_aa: ASSLDGNQPQH
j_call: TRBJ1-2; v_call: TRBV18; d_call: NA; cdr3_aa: ASSSAGMWNGYT
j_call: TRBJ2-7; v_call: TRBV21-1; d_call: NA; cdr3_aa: ASFQIPRNYEQY
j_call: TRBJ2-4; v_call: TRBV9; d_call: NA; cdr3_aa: ASSAGTLGKNIQY
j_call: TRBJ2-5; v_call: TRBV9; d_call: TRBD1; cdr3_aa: ASSGSGQGQTQY
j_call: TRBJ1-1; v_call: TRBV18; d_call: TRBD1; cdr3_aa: ASSSLFGTGPEQNTEAF
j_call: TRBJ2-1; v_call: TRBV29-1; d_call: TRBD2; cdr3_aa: SVAGLGLAGGLDPEQF
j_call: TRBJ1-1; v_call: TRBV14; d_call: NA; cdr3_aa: ASSHGPGGEAF